What follows are 12 T cell receptor beta chains derived from one specimen sequenced in a study of T cell responses to AZD1222 COVID-19 vaccine. Assay: immunoSEQ multiplex PCR; the TCRdb copy retains only in-frame clones and omits some. This sample has over 150,000 clones, with around nine tenths found just once. The sample in question was peripheral blood, obtained on day 0 of AZD1222 vaccination. These receptor sequences come from an adult in good health.

The CDR3 spells CASSLTRVDPPPPGGSSYNEQFF. In DNA, the CDR3 is TGTGCCAGCAGCTTAACTCGGGTCGACCCTCCGCCGCCCGGTGGGAGCTCCTACAATGAGCAGTTCTTC. The chain carries TRBV7-3 and TRBJ2-1, with a possible D match to TRBD2 (5 bases). The V gene's germline CDR1 is SGHTA and CDR2 FQGTGA. V was clipped by 0 bases and J by 0 bases, with 30 bases between them. The CDR3 spans 23 residues.

This chain uses TRBV18 with TRBJ2-3; 7 positions match TRBD2. The CDR3 consists of 16 residues. V dropped 0 bases and J dropped 1; count of bases not matched to a gene: 4. Germline CDR1 is KGHSH and CDR2 is LQKENI. CDR3 bases: TGTGCCAGCTCACCACCGAGCAGCGGGGGCACAGATACGCAGTATTTT. Translating it yields CASSPPSSGGTDTQYF.

The chain couples TRBV30 to TRBJ2-2; TRBD1 is a possible D gene (5 bases). The CDR3 has 13 residues. CDR1 and CDR2 (germline): GTSNPN, SVGIG (reference sequence). Between the trimmed V and J ends, which lost 2 bases and 4 bases, there was a span of 8 bases. CDR3 sequence: CAWSRQLTGELFF. The CDR3 DNA is TGTGCCTGGAGTCGACAGCTCACCGGGGAGCTGTTTTTT.

The chain combines TRBV5-1 with TRBJ1-4; 7 bases fit TRBD1. The CDR3 has 14 amino acids. Trimming took 0 bases from V and 7 from J; bases not matched to a gene: 3. CDR1 is SGHRS and CDR2 is YFSETQ in the germline V gene. The CDR3 is CASSLGQGSEKLFF. CDR3 nucleotide sequence: TGCGCCAGCAGCTTGGGACAGGGAAGTGAAAAACTGTTTTTT.

This clone came up once. This chain uses TRBV5-1 with TRBJ1-1, with 7 bases identical to TRBD1. This CDR3 is built from 14 residues. After removal of 5 bases from V and 5 bases from J, the junction contained 9 bases not matched to a gene. Germline V gives CDR1 SGHRS, CDR2 YFSETQ. CDR3 sequence: CASSQRGLGTEAFF. In nucleotides, the CDR3 is TGCGCCAGCAGTCAAAGGGGGCTCGGGACTGAAGCTTTCTTT. The full variable domain, with the rest looked up from reference TRBV5-1 and TRBJ1-1, is KAGVTQTPRYLIKTRGQQVTLSCSPISGHRSVSWYQQTPGQGLQFLFEYFSETQRNKGNFPGRFSGRQFSNSRSEMNVSTLELGDSALYLCASSQRGLGTEAFFGQGTRLTVV.

The chain links TRBV11-2 to TRBJ1-2; D ambiguous. The CDR3 runs 13 residues. The germline CDR1 and CDR2 sequences are SGHAT and FQNNGV. V lost 5 bases to trimming and J lost 6 bases, with 13 bases between them. DNA for the CDR3: TGTGCCAGCAGCGAGTCCTCCCGGGATGGCTACACCTTC. Amino acid sequence: CASSESSRDGYTF.

This chain connects TRBV3-1 (or the pseudogene TRBV3-2) to TRBJ2-5, with 15 nucleotides matching TRBD2. The germline CDR1 and CDR2 sequences are LGHDT and YNNKEL (reference sequence). The V gene end was trimmed by 5 bases and the J gene end by 5 bases; junction bases not matched to a gene: 3. The CDR3 spans 15 residues. The CDR3 region is CASSSGTSGGETQYF. The CDR3 coding sequence is TGTGCCAGCAGCTCGGGGACTAGCGGGGGGGAGACCCAGTACTTC.

This clone was observed a single time. Other DNA sequences of this sample code for an identical CDR3. This chain connects TRBV5-1 to TRBJ1-1; TRBD1 aligns across 10 bases. V gave up 4 bases and J gave up 5 bases; unmatched junction bases: 5. CDR3 length: 14 residues. Germline V gene sequence: CDR1 SGHRS, CDR2 YFSETQ. CDR3 region: CASSVGQGGTEAFF. CDR3 bases: TGCGCCAGCAGCGTTGGACAGGGGGGGACTGAAGCTTTCTTT.

The chain carries TRBV6-1 and TRBJ1-6; D possibly corresponds to TRBD1 (5 bases). The V and J ends lost 4 bases and 0 bases respectively, with 10 bases between them. Germline assignment: CDR1 MNHNS and CDR2 SASEGT. This CDR3 is built from 16 residues. Here the CDR3 reads CASSAGLSSYNSPLHF. The CDR3, as DNA: TGTGCCAGCAGTGCGGGACTCAGCTCCTATAATTCACCCCTCCACTTT.

This clone was found a few times. The chain couples TRBV28 to TRBJ2-3; TRBD1 agrees at 9 bases. The CDR3 runs to 14 residues. CDR1 and CDR2 from the germline V gene are MDHEN and SYDVKM. Trimming cost V 2 bases and J 8 bases; bases outside gene matches: 5. The CDR3 loop is CASSLGGTGPTQYF. CDR3 coding DNA: TGTGCCAGCAGTTTAGGCGGGACAGGGCCTACGCAGTATTTT.

This clone was picked up one time. J is TRBJ2-5 and V is TRBV6-5; 10 bases align to TRBD2. CDR1 MNHEY and CDR2 SVGAGI come from the germline V gene. There are 15 residues in the CDR3. J lost 2 bases, V lost 5 bases, and 5 bases had no gene match. CDR3 residues: CASSLASGGQETQYF. The CDR3 DNA is TGTGCCAGCAGTCTCGCTAGCGGGGGACAAGAGACCCAGTACTTC.

Only one count was recorded for this clone. This chain uses TRBV7-8 with TRBJ1-6; D might be TRBD1 (6 bases). The CDR3 is 15 amino acids. V was shortened by 5 bases and J by 4 bases, with 12 bases between the two germline ends. Looked up from germline, CDR1 is SGHVS and CDR2 is FQNEAQ. The DNA for the CDR3 is TGTGCCAGCAGCATAGGGGGGGGGTATAATTCACCCCTCCACTTT. Its translation: CASSIGGGYNSPLHF.